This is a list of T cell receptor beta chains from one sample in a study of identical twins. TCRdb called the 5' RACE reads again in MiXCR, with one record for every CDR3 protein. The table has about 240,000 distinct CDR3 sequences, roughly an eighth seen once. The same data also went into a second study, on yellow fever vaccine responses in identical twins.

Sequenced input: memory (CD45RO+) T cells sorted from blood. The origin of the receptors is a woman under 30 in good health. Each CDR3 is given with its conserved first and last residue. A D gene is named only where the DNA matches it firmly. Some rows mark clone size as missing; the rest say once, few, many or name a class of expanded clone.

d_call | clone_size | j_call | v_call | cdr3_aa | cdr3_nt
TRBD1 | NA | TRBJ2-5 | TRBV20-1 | CSARDVRTGDQETQYF | TGCAGTGCTAGAGATGTCAGGACAGGGGACCAAGAGACCCAGTACTTC
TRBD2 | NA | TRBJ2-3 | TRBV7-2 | CASSLSGSVPYF | TGTGCCAGCAGCTTGAGCGGGAGCGTACCGTATTTT
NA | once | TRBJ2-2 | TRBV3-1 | CASSWIVQTGELFF | TGTGCCAGCAGCTGGATCGTTCAGACCGGGGAGCTGTTTTTT
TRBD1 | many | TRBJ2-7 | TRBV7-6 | CASSGGTAAYEQYF | TGTGCCAGCAGCGGTGGGACAGCCGCCTACGAGCAGTACTTC
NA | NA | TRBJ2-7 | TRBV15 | CATSRDLGGPAEQYF | TGTGCCACCAGCAGAGATTTGGGGGGGCCGGCCGAGCAGTACTTC
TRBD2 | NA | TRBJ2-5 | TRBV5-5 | CASSSGTSGQETQYF | TGTGCCAGCAGCTCTGGGACTAGCGGGCAAGAGACCCAGTACTTC
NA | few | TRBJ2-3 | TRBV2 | CASSQNRDPTTDTQYF | TGTGCCAGCAGTCAGAACAGGGACCCCACCACAGATACGCAGTATTTT
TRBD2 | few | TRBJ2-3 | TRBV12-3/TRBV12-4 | CASNRGLAGGTDTQYF | TGTGCCAGCAACCGCGGACTAGCGGGAGGCACAGATACGCAGTATTTT
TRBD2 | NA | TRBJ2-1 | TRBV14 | CASSHGLAKGTKQFF | TGTGCCAGCAGCCACGGACTAGCGAAGGGGACAAAGCAGTTCTTC
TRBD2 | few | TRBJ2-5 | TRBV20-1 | CSADLAGTQETQYF | TGCAGTGCTGATCTAGCGGGGACCCAAGAGACCCAGTACTTC
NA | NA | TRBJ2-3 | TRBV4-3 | CASSQEALASTDTQYF | TGCGCCAGCAGCCAAGAGGCTCTGGCGTCCACAGATACGCAGTATTTT
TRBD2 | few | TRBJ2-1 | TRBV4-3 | CASSQDSSGRVLQFF | TGCGCCAGCAGCCAAGATTCAAGCGGGAGGGTCCTGCAGTTCTTC
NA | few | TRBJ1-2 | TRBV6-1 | CASAVGNGYTF | TGTGCCAGCGCGGTGGGAAATGGCTACACCTTC
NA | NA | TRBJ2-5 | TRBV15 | CATSLNRGQETQYF | TGTGCCACCAGCTTAAATCGAGGCCAAGAGACCCAGTACTTC
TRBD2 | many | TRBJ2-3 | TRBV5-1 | CASSLDLLARFTDTQYF | TGCGCCAGCAGCTTGGATCTACTAGCGCGTTTCACAGATACGCAGTATTTT
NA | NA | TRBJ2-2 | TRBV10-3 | CAISVWTANTGELFF | TGTGCCATCAGTGTGTGGACAGCGAACACCGGGGAGCTGTTTTTT